The next 2 T cell receptor beta chains were all read from a single sample in a study of T-cell memory formation after mild COVID-19. One entry per CDR3 protein results from TCRdb running MiXCR on the 5' RACE reads. The sample records roughly 140,000 distinct CDR3 sequences, 13% to 15% being singletons. The specimen was PBMCs or a T cell subset sorted from them (not recorded which). The receptors here all came from an adult woman who had mild COVID-19 (a few samples of this study predate the infection). Cell type and time point are not known.

The rearrangement joins TRBV20-1 to TRBJ2-7, with 11 bases fitting TRBD2. The germline V gene has CDR1 DFQATT and CDR2 SNEGSKA (reference sequence). After removal of 4 bases from V and 6 bases from J, the junction contained 11 bases not matched to a gene. This CDR3 is built from 15 residues. The CDR3 region is CSAIPVAGGPFEQYF. For the CDR3, the DNA is TGCAGTGCTATCCCCGTAGCGGGGGGGCCTTTCGAGCAGTACTTC.

The V call is TRBV20-1, the J call TRBJ1-2, with 7 bases matching TRBD1. The germline CDR1 and CDR2 sequences are DFQATT and SNEGSKA (reference sequence). The CDR3 spans 15 residues. Trimming at V came to 1 base and at J to 3 bases, leaving 8 bases not matched to a gene. The CDR3 nucleotides read TGCAGTGCTAGAGTCCCCGGGACAGCATACTATGGCTACACCTTC. As protein: CSARVPGTAYYGYTF.